The subject of this entry is one T cell receptor (beta chain). This specimen comes from a study of cytomegalovirus exposure and HLA in healthy donors. The V and J ends lost 2 bases and 3 bases, in that order; junction bases with no gene match: 3. Per germline, CDR1 SGHRS and CDR2 YFSETQ. The CDR3 is 14 amino acids. Researchers ran the PCR with 60 Vbeta and 13 Jbeta primers. Generated by immunoSEQ multiplex PCR, the TCRdb table keeps only in-frame clones and is missing some. The repertoire holds 100,000 to 150,000 clones, with 75% to 85% as singletons. Sample: PBMCs. The chain has TRBV5-1 and TRBJ1-1; 8 positions match TRBD1. The clonotype was recovered from a man aged 35-49 years in good health and CMV-seronegative. The CDR3 loop is CASSFGDRYTEAFF. Here the CDR3 DNA reads TGCGCCAGCAGCTTTGGGGACAGGTACACTGAAGCTTTCTTT.